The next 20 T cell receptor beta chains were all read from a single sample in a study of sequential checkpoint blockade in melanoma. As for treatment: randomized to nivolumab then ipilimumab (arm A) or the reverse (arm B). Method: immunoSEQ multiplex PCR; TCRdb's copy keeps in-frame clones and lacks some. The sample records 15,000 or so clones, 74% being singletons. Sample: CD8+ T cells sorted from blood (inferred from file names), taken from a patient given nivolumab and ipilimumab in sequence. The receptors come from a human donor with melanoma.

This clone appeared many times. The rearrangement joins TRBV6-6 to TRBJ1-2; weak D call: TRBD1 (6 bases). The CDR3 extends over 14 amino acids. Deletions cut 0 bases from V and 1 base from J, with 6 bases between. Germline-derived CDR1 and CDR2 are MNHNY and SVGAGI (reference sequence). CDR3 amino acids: CASSYSDSNYGYTF. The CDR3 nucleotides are TGTGCCAGCAGTTACTCGGACAGTAACTATGGCTACACCTTC.

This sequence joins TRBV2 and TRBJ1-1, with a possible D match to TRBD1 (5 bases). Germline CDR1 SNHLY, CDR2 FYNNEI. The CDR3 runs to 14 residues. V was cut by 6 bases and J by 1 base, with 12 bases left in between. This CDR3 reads CASRGTGSNTEAFF. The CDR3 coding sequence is TGTGCCAGCAGGGGAACAGGATCGAACACTGAAGCTTTCTTT.

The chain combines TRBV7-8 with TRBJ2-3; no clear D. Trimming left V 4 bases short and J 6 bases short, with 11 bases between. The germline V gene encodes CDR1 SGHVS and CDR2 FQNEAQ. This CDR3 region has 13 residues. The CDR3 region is CASSSMLRDTQYF. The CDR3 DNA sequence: TGTGCCAGCAGCTCAATGCTCCGGGATACGCAGTATTTT.

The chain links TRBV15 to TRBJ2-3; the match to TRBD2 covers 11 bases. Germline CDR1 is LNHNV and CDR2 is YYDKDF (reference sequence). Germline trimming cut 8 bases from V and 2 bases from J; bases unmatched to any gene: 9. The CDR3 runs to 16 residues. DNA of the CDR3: TGTGCCACCGGGACTAGCGGTTTCGAGTCCACAGATACGCAGTATTTT. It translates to CATGTSGFESTDTQYF.

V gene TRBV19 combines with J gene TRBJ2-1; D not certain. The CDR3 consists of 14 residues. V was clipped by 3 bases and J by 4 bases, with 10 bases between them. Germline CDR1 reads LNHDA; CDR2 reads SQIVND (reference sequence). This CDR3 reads CASSIAVSYNEQFF. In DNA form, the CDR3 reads TGTGCCAGTAGTATTGCGGTATCTTACAATGAGCAGTTCTTC.

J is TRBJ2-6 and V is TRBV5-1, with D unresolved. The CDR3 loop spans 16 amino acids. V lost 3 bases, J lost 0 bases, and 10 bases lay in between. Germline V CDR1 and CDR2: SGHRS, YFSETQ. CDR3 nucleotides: TGCGCCAGCAGCTCGGAGACTGGCTCTGGGGCCAACGTCCTGACTTTC. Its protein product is CASSSETGSGANVLTF.

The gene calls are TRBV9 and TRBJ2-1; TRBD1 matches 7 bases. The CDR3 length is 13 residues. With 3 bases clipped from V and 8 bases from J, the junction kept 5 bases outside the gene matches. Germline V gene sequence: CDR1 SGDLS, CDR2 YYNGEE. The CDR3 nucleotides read TGTGCCAGCAGCGCTTACAGGGGTGATGAGCAGTTCTTC. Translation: CASSAYRGDEQFF.

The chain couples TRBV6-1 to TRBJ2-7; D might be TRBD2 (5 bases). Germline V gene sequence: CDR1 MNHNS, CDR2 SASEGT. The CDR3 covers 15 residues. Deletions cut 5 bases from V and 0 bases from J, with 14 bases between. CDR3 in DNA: TGTGCCAGCAGTTGGGCCCGGGGAAGCTCCTACGAGCAGTACTTC. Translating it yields CASSWARGSSYEQYF.

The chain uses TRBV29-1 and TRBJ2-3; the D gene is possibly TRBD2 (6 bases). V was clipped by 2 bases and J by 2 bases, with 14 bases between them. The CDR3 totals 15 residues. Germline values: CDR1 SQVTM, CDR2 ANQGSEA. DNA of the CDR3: TGCAGCGTTGAATCAGGACTACCGACCACAGATACGCAGTATTTT. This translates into CSVESGLPTTDTQYF.

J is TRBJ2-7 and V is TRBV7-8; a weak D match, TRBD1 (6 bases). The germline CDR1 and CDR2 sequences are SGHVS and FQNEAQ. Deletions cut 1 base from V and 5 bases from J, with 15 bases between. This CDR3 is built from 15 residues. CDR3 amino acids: CASSLEGRGFDEQYV. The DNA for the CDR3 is TGTGCCAGCAGCTTAGAGGGCAGGGGTTTCGACGAGCAGTACGTC.

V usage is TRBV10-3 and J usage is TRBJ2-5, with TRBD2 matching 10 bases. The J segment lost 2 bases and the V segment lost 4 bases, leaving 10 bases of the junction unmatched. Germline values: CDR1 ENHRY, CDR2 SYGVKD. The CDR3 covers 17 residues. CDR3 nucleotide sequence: TGTGCCATCAGTGTGATTCTAGCGGGAGAGGAACAAGAGACCCAGTACTTC. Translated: CAISVILAGEEQETQYF.

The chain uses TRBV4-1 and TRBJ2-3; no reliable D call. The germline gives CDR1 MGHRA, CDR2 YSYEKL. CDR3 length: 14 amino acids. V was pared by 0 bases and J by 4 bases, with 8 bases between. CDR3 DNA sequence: TGCGCCAGCAGCCAAGAGCCCGCGTCAGATACGCAGTATTTT. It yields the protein CASSQEPASDTQYF.

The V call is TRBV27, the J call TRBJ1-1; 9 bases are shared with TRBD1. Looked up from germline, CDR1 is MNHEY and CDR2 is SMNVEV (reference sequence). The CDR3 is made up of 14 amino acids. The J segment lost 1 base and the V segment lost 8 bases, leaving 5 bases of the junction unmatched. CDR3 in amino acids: CASHLGQGNTEAFF. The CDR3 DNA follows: TGTGCCAGCCATTTGGGACAGGGGAACACTGAAGCTTTCTTT.

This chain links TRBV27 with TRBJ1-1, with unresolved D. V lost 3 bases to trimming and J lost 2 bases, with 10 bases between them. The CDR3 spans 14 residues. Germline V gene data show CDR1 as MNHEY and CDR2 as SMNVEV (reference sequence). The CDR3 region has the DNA TGTGCCAGCAGTTTGGGCCCCCTCAACACTGAAGCTTTCTTT. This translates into CASSLGPLNTEAFF.

In nucleotides, the CDR3 is TGTGCCAGCAGCTTGTCAGGGCGGGGAAACTATGGCTACACCTTC. Protein product: CASSLSGRGNYGYTF. The chain joins TRBV27 to TRBJ1-2; TRBD1 might be the D (5 bases). Trimming removed 6 bases from V and 2 bases from J, with 16 bases in between. This CDR3 is built from 15 residues. CDR1 is MNHEY and CDR2 is SMNVEV in the germline V gene (reference sequence).

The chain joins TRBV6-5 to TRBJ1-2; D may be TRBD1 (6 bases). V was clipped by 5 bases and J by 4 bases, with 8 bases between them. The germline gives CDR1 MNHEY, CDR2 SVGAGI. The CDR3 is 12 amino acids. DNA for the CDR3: TGTGCCAGCAGTCCGGACAGCTATGGCTACACCTTC. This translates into CASSPDSYGYTF.

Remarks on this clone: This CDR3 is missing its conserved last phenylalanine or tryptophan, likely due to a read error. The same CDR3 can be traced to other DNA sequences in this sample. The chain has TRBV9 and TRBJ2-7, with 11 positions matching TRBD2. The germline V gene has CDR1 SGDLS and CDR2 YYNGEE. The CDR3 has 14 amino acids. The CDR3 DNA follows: TGCGCCAGCAGCGTGGGACTAGCGGACTACGAGCAGTACCTC. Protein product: CASSVGLADYEQYL.

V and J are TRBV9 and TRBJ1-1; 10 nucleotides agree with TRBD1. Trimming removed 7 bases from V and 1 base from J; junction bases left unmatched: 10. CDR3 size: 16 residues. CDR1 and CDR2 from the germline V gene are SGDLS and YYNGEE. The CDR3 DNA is TGTGCCAGCGGCCCATTGGACAGGGGGGCGAACACTGAAGCTTTCTTT. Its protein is CASGPLDRGANTEAFF. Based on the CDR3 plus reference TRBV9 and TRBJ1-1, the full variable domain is DSGVTQTPKHLITATGQRVTLRCSPRSGDLSVYWYQQSLDQGLQFLIQYYNGEERAKGNILERFSAQQFPDLHSELNLSSLELGDSALYFCASGPLDRGANTEAFFGQGTRLTVV.

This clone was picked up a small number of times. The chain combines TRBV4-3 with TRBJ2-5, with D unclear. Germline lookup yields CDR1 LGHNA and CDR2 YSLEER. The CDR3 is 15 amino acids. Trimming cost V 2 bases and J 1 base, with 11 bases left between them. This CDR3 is CASSQTAIPQETQYF. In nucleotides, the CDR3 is TGCGCCAGCAGCCAAACCGCGATTCCCCAAGAGACCCAGTACTTC.

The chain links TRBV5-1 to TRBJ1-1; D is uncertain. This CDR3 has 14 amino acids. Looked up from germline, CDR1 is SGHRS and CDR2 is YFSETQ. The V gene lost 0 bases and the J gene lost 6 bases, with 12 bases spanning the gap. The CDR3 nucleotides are TGCGCCAGCAGCTTGGCAGGAGGATTGGCTGAAGCTTTCTTT. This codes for CASSLAGGLAEAFF.